This TCR beta chain was found in a study of blood T cell repertoires in COVID-19. Study details: Samples of COVID-19 (acute and convalescent) were obtained from the United States, Italy and Spain.

Study processing details: Counts of nucleated cells, estimated from reference gene primer amplification, were obtained. The protocol was immunoSEQ multiplex PCR, while the TCRdb copy is restricted to in-frame clones and leaves out a portion. The V and J calls and clone size are taken from that table; D and trimming were inferred from the DNA. The sample has approximately 260,000 clones; roughly three quarters are singletons. The specimen sequenced was peripheral blood. The sequence derives from a woman aged 40 to 50 with active or convalescent COVID-19.

The CDR3 loop reads CASSGDTGELFF. CDR3 in DNA: TGTGCCAGCAGCGGCGACACCGGGGAGCTGTTTTTT. The chain recombines TRBV9 with TRBJ2-2; unclear D gene. CDR1 is SGDLS, CDR2 YYNGEE, per germline. V lost 3 bases and J 3 bases, leaving 3 bases between the germline ends. The CDR3 totals 12 residues.